Listed below are T cell receptor beta chains from one sample, sequenced in a study of beta chain features in type 1 diabetes. The method was immunoSEQ multiplex PCR; TCRdb's version includes in-frame clones alone and lacks a portion of them. This table holds roughly 300,000 clones, 9.3% found once. Sequenced sample: central memory CD4+ T cells from blood. These receptors all come from a man younger than 40 with type 1 diabetes. Each CDR3 is given with its conserved first and last residue. D genes are given only for firm matches. The listing skips clone size in some rows; elsewhere it reads once, few, many or a size class.

cdr3_aa: CASSKGYTEAFF
cdr3_nt: TGTGCCAGCAGTAAAGGCTACACTGAAGCTTTCTTT
d_call: NA
clone_size: NA
j_call: TRBJ1-1
v_call: TRBV6-1

cdr3_aa: CASSLKRRGRETQYF
cdr3_nt: TGCGCCAGCAGTCTCAAACGTAGGGGGAGGGAGACCCAGTACTTC
d_call: NA
clone_size: NA
j_call: TRBJ2-5
v_call: TRBV23-1

cdr3_aa: CASSRDRSYEQYF
cdr3_nt: TGTGCCAGCAGCCGGGACAGATCCTACGAGCAGTACTTC
d_call: TRBD1
clone_size: NA
j_call: TRBJ2-7
v_call: TRBV5-6

cdr3_aa: CASSSEQNTEAFF
cdr3_nt: TGTGCCAGCAGCTCGGAGCAGAACACTGAAGCTTTCTTT
d_call: NA
clone_size: NA
j_call: TRBJ1-1
v_call: TRBV7-9

cdr3_aa: CASSPRGISTDTQYF
cdr3_nt: TGTGCCAGCAGCCCCCGGGGGATTAGCACAGATACGCAGTATTTT
d_call: NA
clone_size: NA
j_call: TRBJ2-3
v_call: TRBV9

cdr3_aa: CAWSLRGGANQPQHF
cdr3_nt: TGTGCCTGGAGCCTACGGGGAGGTGCTAATCAGCCCCAGCATTTT
d_call: NA
clone_size: NA
j_call: TRBJ1-5
v_call: TRBV30

cdr3_aa: CASSLGLENEKLFF
cdr3_nt: TGCGCCAGCAGTTTAGGCTTAGAGAATGAAAAACTGTTTTTT
d_call: NA
clone_size: few
j_call: TRBJ1-4
v_call: TRBV5-1

cdr3_aa: CASSLVAGNTIYF
cdr3_nt: TGTGCCAGCAGCTTAGTGGCGGGAAACACCATATATTTT
d_call: NA
clone_size: many
j_call: TRBJ1-3
v_call: TRBV7-9

cdr3_aa: CASSSTKLAGGGNEQFF
cdr3_nt: TGTGCCAGCAGCTCCACAAAACTAGCGGGGGGCGGGAATGAGCAGTTCTTC
d_call: TRBD2
clone_size: NA
j_call: TRBJ2-1
v_call: TRBV7-2

cdr3_aa: CASSLLTETYGYTF
cdr3_nt: TGTGCCAGCAGCTTACTGACAGAAACCTATGGCTACACCTTC
d_call: NA
clone_size: few
j_call: TRBJ1-2
v_call: TRBV5-4

cdr3_aa: CASRRSLSGNTIYF
cdr3_nt: TGTGCCAGCAGGAGGAGCCTCTCTGGAAACACCATATATTTT
d_call: NA
clone_size: NA
j_call: TRBJ1-3
v_call: TRBV28

cdr3_aa: CAISGVGGDTQYF
cdr3_nt: TGTGCCATCAGTGGAGTGGGAGGAGATACGCAGTATTTT
d_call: NA
clone_size: NA
j_call: TRBJ2-3
v_call: TRBV10-3

cdr3_aa: CSARGSQEQYF
cdr3_nt: TGCAGTGCTAGAGGGTCCCAGGAGCAGTACTTC
d_call: NA
clone_size: few
j_call: TRBJ2-7
v_call: TRBV20-1

cdr3_aa: CASSAPFGATNEKLFF
cdr3_nt: TGTGCCAGCAGCGCGCCCTTCGGGGCAACTAATGAAAAACTGTTTTTT
d_call: NA
clone_size: few
j_call: TRBJ1-4
v_call: TRBV9

cdr3_aa: CASSVGGSQGVSQYF
cdr3_nt: TGTGCCAGCAGCGTAGGTGGGAGTCAAGGTGTCTCCCAGTACTTC
d_call: NA
clone_size: NA
j_call: TRBJ2-5
v_call: TRBV9

cdr3_aa: CSVAGQNSNQPQHF
cdr3_nt: TGCAGCGTTGCGGGACAGAATAGCAATCAGCCCCAGCATTTT
d_call: TRBD1
clone_size: few
j_call: TRBJ1-5
v_call: TRBV29-1

cdr3_aa: CASTPYGGGDEQYF
cdr3_nt: TGTGCCAGCACCCCCTACGGGGGAGGCGACGAGCAGTACTTC
d_call: NA
clone_size: NA
j_call: TRBJ2-7
v_call: TRBV28

cdr3_aa: CASSIDWETQYF
cdr3_nt: TGTGCCAGCAGTATTGATTGGGAGACCCAGTACTTC
d_call: NA
clone_size: NA
j_call: TRBJ2-5
v_call: TRBV2

cdr3_aa: CASSVATSDNSGANVLTF
cdr3_nt: TGTGCCAGCAGCGTAGCAACCAGTGACAACTCTGGGGCCAACGTCCTGACTTTC
d_call: NA
clone_size: few
j_call: TRBJ2-6
v_call: TRBV9

cdr3_aa: CASTLGRSTDTQYF
cdr3_nt: TGTGCCAGTACTCTCGGGAGGTCTACAGATACGCAGTATTTT
d_call: TRBD2
clone_size: many
j_call: TRBJ2-3
v_call: TRBV19

cdr3_aa: CAWSIGGNSNQPQHF
cdr3_nt: TGTGCCTGGAGTATCGGGGGAAATAGCAATCAGCCCCAGCATTTT
d_call: NA
clone_size: NA
j_call: TRBJ1-5
v_call: TRBV30

cdr3_aa: CAIDFTSFLNTEAFF
cdr3_nt: TGTGCAATAGATTTCACAAGTTTTTTGAACACTGAAGCTTTCTTT
d_call: NA
clone_size: many
j_call: TRBJ1-1
v_call: TRBV12-2

cdr3_aa: CASSLRDSTNNEQFF
cdr3_nt: TGTGCCAGCAGCTTACGGGACTCTACGAACAATGAGCAGTTCTTC
d_call: NA
clone_size: many
j_call: TRBJ2-1
v_call: TRBV7-8

cdr3_aa: CASSLPESFEQFF
cdr3_nt: TGCGCCAGCAGCCTCCCGGAGAGTTTCGAGCAGTTCTTC
d_call: NA
clone_size: few
j_call: TRBJ2-1
v_call: TRBV5-1

cdr3_aa: CASSFGASGGDTQYF
cdr3_nt: TGTGCCAGCAGCTTCGGGGCTAGCGGGGGCGATACGCAGTATTTT
d_call: TRBD2
clone_size: few
j_call: TRBJ2-3
v_call: TRBV7-2

cdr3_aa: CASSPRTVANYGYTF
cdr3_nt: TGTGCCAGTAGTCCTAGGACAGTTGCTAACTATGGCTACACCTTC
d_call: NA
clone_size: few
j_call: TRBJ1-2
v_call: TRBV19

cdr3_aa: CASSRQGARDTQYF
cdr3_nt: TGTGCCAGCAGTCGACAGGGGGCCAGAGATACGCAGTATTTT
d_call: TRBD1
clone_size: many
j_call: TRBJ2-3
v_call: TRBV5-6

cdr3_aa: CASSLRQTGLRNTGELFF
cdr3_nt: TGTGCCAGCAGCTTAAGACAAACAGGGCTTAGAAACACCGGGGAGCTGTTTTTT
d_call: NA
clone_size: NA
j_call: TRBJ2-2
v_call: TRBV5-6

cdr3_aa: CASSLRRLNTDTQYF
cdr3_nt: TGTGCCAGCAGCTTAAGACGACTGAACACAGATACGCAGTATTTT
d_call: NA
clone_size: NA
j_call: TRBJ2-3
v_call: TRBV7-2

cdr3_aa: CASKESRGEQYF
cdr3_nt: TGTGCCAGCAAAGAGAGTAGAGGCGAGCAGTACTTC
d_call: NA
clone_size: many
j_call: TRBJ2-7
v_call: TRBV28

cdr3_aa: CASSQTGNLYNSPLHF
cdr3_nt: TGTGCCAGCAGCCAGACAGGAAACCTCTATAATTCACCCCTCCACTTT
d_call: NA
clone_size: few
j_call: TRBJ1-6
v_call: TRBV5-6

cdr3_aa: CASSDYINQPQHF
cdr3_nt: TGTGCCAGCAGTGACTACATAAATCAGCCCCAGCATTTT
d_call: NA
clone_size: NA
j_call: TRBJ1-5
v_call: TRBV6-4

cdr3_aa: CASSQSGRRASSYNSPLHF
cdr3_nt: TGTGCCAGCAGCCAATCCGGGCGCAGGGCGAGCTCCTATAATTCACCCCTCCACTTT
d_call: NA
clone_size: NA
j_call: TRBJ1-6
v_call: TRBV14

cdr3_aa: CASSLASTGGEYGYTF
cdr3_nt: TGTGCCAGCAGCTTGGCCAGCACAGGGGGAGAGTATGGCTACACCTTC
d_call: TRBD1
clone_size: few
j_call: TRBJ1-2
v_call: TRBV5-4

cdr3_aa: CASSLTWASGRVNEQFF
cdr3_nt: TGTGCCAGCAGCTTGACTTGGGCTAGCGGGCGGGTCAATGAGCAGTTCTTC
d_call: TRBD2
clone_size: few
j_call: TRBJ2-1
v_call: TRBV7-8

cdr3_aa: CSALDGGELFF
cdr3_nt: TGCAGTGCTCTGGACGGCGGGGAGCTGTTTTTT
d_call: NA
clone_size: few
j_call: TRBJ2-2
v_call: TRBV20-1

cdr3_aa: CASSLAGKYEQYF
cdr3_nt: TGTGCCAGCAGCTTAGCAGGGAAGTACGAGCAGTACTTC
d_call: NA
clone_size: NA
j_call: TRBJ2-7
v_call: TRBV11-2

cdr3_aa: CASSQGQLEAFF
cdr3_nt: TGTGCCAGCAGCCAGGGACAGCTTGAAGCTTTCTTT
d_call: TRBD1
clone_size: NA
j_call: TRBJ1-1
v_call: TRBV11-2

cdr3_aa: CASSLTVNEQFF
cdr3_nt: TGTGCCAGCAGCCTGACAGTAAATGAGCAGTTCTTC
d_call: NA
clone_size: few
j_call: TRBJ2-1
v_call: TRBV7-2

cdr3_aa: CASSLLRGGAFF
cdr3_nt: TGTGCCAGCAGCCTCCTGAGGGGGGGCGCGTTCTTC
d_call: NA
clone_size: many
j_call: TRBJ2-1
v_call: TRBV7-2

cdr3_aa: CASSLASGFEAFF
cdr3_nt: TGCGCCAGCAGCTTGGCCTCAGGGTTTGAAGCTTTCTTT
d_call: NA
clone_size: few
j_call: TRBJ1-1
v_call: TRBV5-1

cdr3_aa: CASRGQRGSDEQFF
cdr3_nt: TGCGCCAGCAGAGGCCAGCGGGGGTCCGATGAGCAGTTCTTC
d_call: TRBD2
clone_size: NA
j_call: TRBJ2-1
v_call: TRBV5-1

cdr3_aa: CASGKSGAQETQYF
cdr3_nt: TGTGCTAGTGGCAAATCAGGGGCCCAAGAGACCCAGTACTTC
d_call: NA
clone_size: NA
j_call: TRBJ2-5
v_call: TRBV12-5

cdr3_aa: CASSLTGGAYEKLFF
cdr3_nt: TGTGCCAGCTCACTAACAGGGGGCGCGTATGAAAAACTGTTTTTT
d_call: TRBD1
clone_size: few
j_call: TRBJ1-4
v_call: TRBV18

cdr3_aa: CASSEHTNEKLFF
cdr3_nt: TGTGCCAGCAGTGAACACACTAATGAAAAACTGTTTTTT
d_call: NA
clone_size: NA
j_call: TRBJ1-4
v_call: TRBV25-1

cdr3_aa: CASSFSGSKNTEAFF
cdr3_nt: TGCGCCAGCAGCTTCTCAGGGTCGAAGAACACTGAAGCTTTCTTT
d_call: NA
clone_size: NA
j_call: TRBJ1-1
v_call: TRBV5-1

cdr3_aa: CASSLDYGQRRGTDTQYF
cdr3_nt: TGTGCCAGCAGCTTAGATTACGGACAGCGGAGGGGCACAGATACGCAGTATTTT
d_call: NA
clone_size: few
j_call: TRBJ2-3
v_call: TRBV11-2

cdr3_aa: CASSFDRAGGYTF
cdr3_nt: TGTGCCAGCAGCTTCGATAGGGCTGGGGGCTACACCTTC
d_call: NA
clone_size: NA
j_call: TRBJ1-2
v_call: TRBV5-4

cdr3_aa: CSVGTAGAYEQYF
cdr3_nt: TGCAGCGTCGGGACGGCGGGCGCCTACGAGCAGTACTTC
d_call: NA
clone_size: NA
j_call: TRBJ2-7
v_call: TRBV29-1